The 7 T cell receptor beta chains listed next were all sequenced from one sample in a study of blood T cell repertoires in COVID-19 (dated by TCRdb to between 2020 and 2021). Libraries came from the immunoSEQ multiplex PCR assay. This immuneACCESS table, as held by TCRdb, lists in-frame sequences with V and J called but not all clones. Of the missing ones, under half trace to an unresolved V gene in checked studies; the others have no known cause. Present in this sample are more than 55,000 clones, approximately 87% of which were seen just once. About 4.4% of the sample is held by the ten biggest clonotypes. Sequenced sample: peripheral blood. These TCRs come from a man aged 45-65 years with active COVID-19.

J is TRBJ1-1 and V is TRBV10-3, with D perhaps TRBD1 (5 bases). Trimming stripped 7 bases from V and 1 base from J, with 16 bases between. CDR3 size: 15 residues. Per germline, CDR1 ENHRY and CDR2 SYGVKD. The CDR3 nucleotides read TGTGCCATCAATCCTCGGGGGGAGGGGAACACTGAAGCTTTCTTT. The encoded protein is CAINPRGEGNTEAFF.

V and J are TRBV11-3 and TRBJ2-4; a weak D match, TRBD2 (7 bases). Trimming took off 1 base at V and 13 bases at J, with 17 bases between the two ends. The germline CDR1 and CDR2 sequences are SGHNT and YENEEA. There are 14 residues in the CDR3. The CDR3 spells CASSLVGAGAKQYF. The CDR3 nucleotides are TGTGCCAGCAGCTTAGTAGGGGCGGGGGCTAAACAGTACTTC.

The chain carries TRBV7-2 and TRBJ1-4; the D is unclear. From germline, CDR1 is SGHTA and CDR2 FQGNSA. V lost 0 bases to trimming and J lost 6 bases, with 11 bases between them. The CDR3 is 15 residues long. CDR3 protein: CASSLAGSKDEKLFF. CDR3 in DNA: TGTGCCAGCAGCTTAGCGGGCAGTAAGGATGAAAAACTGTTTTTT.

The table lists this clone with a few counts. The chain recombines TRBV5-1 with TRBJ2-7, with D maybe TRBD1 (6 bases). The CDR3 consists of 14 residues. Trimming shortened V by 0 bases and J by 1 base, and 8 bases separated the two germline ends. Germline CDR1 SGHRS, CDR2 YFSETQ. The CDR3 protein is CASSLGGGSYEQYF. Written as DNA, the CDR3 is TGCGCCAGCAGCTTGGGAGGGGGATCCTACGAGCAGTACTTC. Variable domain in full (rest from reference TRBV5-1 and TRBJ2-7): KAGVTQTPRYLIKTRGQQVTLSCSPISGHRSVSWYQQTPGQGLQFLFEYFSETQRNKGNFPGRFSGRQFSNSRSEMNVSTLELGDSALYLCASSLGGGSYEQYFGPGTRLTVT.

In this sample, this clone turned up a few times. The V gene is TRBV27, the J gene TRBJ1-5; D may be TRBD1 (5 bases). Germline V gene lookup returns CDR1 MNHEY and CDR2 SMNVEV (reference sequence). Trimming took off 5 bases at V and 1 base at J, with 9 bases between the two ends. The CDR3 extends over 14 amino acids. In DNA form, the CDR3 reads TGTGCCAGCAGTCCAGGGTTGAGCAATCAGCCCCAGCATTTT. Its protein is CASSPGLSNQPQHF.

The CDR3 protein is CASSSGTSGGAGETQYF. The DNA of the CDR3 is TGTGCCAGCAGCTCCGGGACTAGCGGGGGGGCCGGGGAGACCCAGTACTTC. The genes are TRBV9 and TRBJ2-5, with 16 bases identical to TRBD2. Trimming took 4 bases from V and 5 from J; bases not matched to a gene: 8. The CDR3 contains 17 residues. CDR1 and CDR2 (germline): SGDLS, YYNGEE.

The genes are TRBV19 and TRBJ2-7; 8 nucleotides line up with TRBD1. The CDR3 has 13 residues. V was clipped by 3 bases and J by 6 bases; unmatched bases: 4. The germline gives CDR1 LNHDA, CDR2 SQIVND (reference sequence). The CDR3 DNA reads TGTGCCAGTAGTATCCAGGGGGCAGTCGAGCAGTACTTC. It is translated as CASSIQGAVEQYF.